The next 12 T cell receptor beta chains were all read from a single sample in a study of tumor and adjacent non-tumor tissue in lung cancer (dated by TCRdb to about 2018). RNA was isolated from bulk, unsorted tissue, and RNA quality was assessed with a NanoDrop ND-1000 and an Agilent 2100. Library method: multiplex PCR. The sequencing machine was an Illumina HiSeq 2500. TCRbeta libraries were constructed through three rounds of nested PCR with primers (Table S4) according to protocols modified from ARM-PCR. Starting from the raw public reads, TCRdb applied fastp trimming at Q25, assembled clones with MiXCR and retained in-frame beta chains. Every entry covers one CDR3 protein and lists the most common genes and DNA from its rows. The sample table shows more than 95,000 distinct CDR3 sequences, and about 66% are seen once. The ten largest clones add up to 9.5% to 15% of the sample. The specimen sequenced was lung tumor tissue. These receptor sequences come from a man aged 25 to 40 with non-small cell lung cancer.

This chain links TRBV13 with TRBJ2-3; D remains unclear. CDR1 is PRHDT, CDR2 FYEKMQ, per germline (reference sequence). Trimming took off 3 bases at V and 0 bases at J, with 7 bases between the two ends. This CDR3 is built from 14 residues. CDR3 sequence reads: CASSFVASTDTQYF. CDR3 bases: TGTGCCAGCAGCTTCGTAGCTAGCACAGATACGCAGTATTTT.

As regards this clonotype: One end of the junction varies from germline; a read error may be responsible. The chain couples TRBV6-5 to TRBJ1-5; maybe TRBD1 (5 bases). Germline-derived CDR1 and CDR2 are MNHEY and SVGAGI. This CDR3 is 17 amino acids long. The CDR3: CVSSSTPPGWGNQPQHF. CDR3 sequence (DNA): TGTGTCAGCAGTTCGACCCCCCCTGGATGGGGCAATCAGCCCCAACATTTT.

A single count supports this clonotype. Germline is not matched at one junction end, which may reflect a read error. The chain links TRBV4-2 to TRBJ1-4; D unresolved. The CDR3 contains 17 residues. Germline V gene data show CDR1 as LGHNA and CDR2 as YNFKEQ. CDR3 sequence reads: CASSQEVGGRGSEELFF. In DNA, the CDR3 is TGTGCCAGCAGCCAAGAGGTTGGTGGGCGTGGTAGTGAAGAACTGTTTTTT.

With regard to this clonotype: One junction end does not reproduce the germline sequence, and a read error may be involved. The chain recombines TRBV29-1 with TRBJ2-3, with 8 nucleotides matching TRBD2. Germline V lookup: CDR1 SQVTM, CDR2 ANQGSEA. This CDR3 is built from 15 residues. This chain's CDR3 is CIVETHSGGTDTQYF. CDR3 coding DNA: TGCATCGTTGAAACACACAGCGGGGGTACAGATACGCAGTATTTT.

Regarding this clonotype: With a much larger clone just one base away, this may be a read error. CDR3: CASSHTGTQETQNF. CDR3 coding DNA: TGTGCCAGCAGCCACACCGGGACACAAGAGACCCAGAACTTC. The gene calls are TRBV7-9 and TRBJ2-5; D possibly corresponds to TRBD1 (6 bases). From germline, CDR1 is SEHNR and CDR2 FQNEAQ (reference sequence). The CDR3 is 14 residues long.

On this clonotype: One end of the junction does not line up with germline, which may come from a read error. The rearrangement joins TRBV6-5 to TRBJ2-7, with TRBD1 identical over 11 bases. The CDR3 is 15 amino acids. Germline V gene lookup returns CDR1 MNHEY and CDR2 SVGAGI. CDR3 loop: CTISLGQGAPYKQYF. CDR3 in DNA: TGTACCATCAGTCTCGGACAGGGGGCTCCCTACAAGCAGTACTTC.

This clonotype was found a few times. This could be a read error, since a much larger clone is one nucleotide away. This sequence joins TRBV4-1 and TRBJ2-1; 9 bases line up with TRBD2. The germline gives CDR1 MGHRA, CDR2 YSYEKL. Trimming removed 0 bases from V and 6 bases from J; junction bases left unmatched: 9. The CDR3 runs to 17 residues. In DNA form, the CDR3 reads TGCGCCAGCAGCCAAGAGTGGGGGACTAGCAGCGTCAATGAGCAGTTCTTC. It specifies CASSQEWGTSSVNEQFF.

Points on this clonotype: A read error is possible here, since a much larger clone lies one base away. This chain connects TRBV24-1 to TRBJ2-7, with 9 bases lining up with TRBD1. The trim removed 7 bases at V and 3 bases at J, leaving 6 bases unmatched. This CDR3 is 14 amino acids long. The germline CDR1 and CDR2 sequences are KGHDR and SFDVKD. This chain's CDR3 is CATSPTGGFYEQYF. CDR3 DNA sequence: TGTGCCACCAGCCCGACAGGGGGGTTCTACGAGCAGTACTTC.

Points on this clonotype: The junction shows a germline mismatch at one end, possibly a read error. This chain joins TRBV13 and TRBJ2-5; TRBD2 might be the D (6 bases). Germline CDR1 PRHDT, CDR2 FYEKMQ (reference sequence). CDR3 size: 13 residues. The CDR3 protein is CASSLKGGKTQYF. DNA of the CDR3: TGTGCCAGCAGCTTGAAGGGAGGCAAGACCCAGTATTTC.

With regard to this clonotype: A read error may explain this, as a much larger clone is one base away. The genes are TRBV7-6 and TRBJ1-1, with a possible D match to TRBD1 (5 bases). V was cut by 2 bases and J by 4 bases, with 17 bases left in between. This CDR3 has 16 residues. Germline V lookup: CDR1 SGHVS, CDR2 FNYEAQ. The CDR3 DNA reads TGTGCCAGCAGCTTAAACCCGGAGAGGGGAATCACTGAAGCTTTCTTT. Translation gives CASSLNPERGITEAFF. Filled out from reference TRBV7-6 and TRBJ1-1, the complete variable domain reads GAGVSQSPRYKVTKRGQDVALRCDPISGHVSLYWYRQALGQGPEFLTYFNYEAQQDKSGLPNDRFSAERPEGSISTLTIQRTEQRDSAMYRCASSLNPERGITEAFFGQGTRLTVV.

This rearrangement joins TRBV20-1 to TRBJ2-7, with 7 bases aligning to TRBD2. CDR1 and CDR2 from the germline V gene are DFQATT and SNEGSKA (reference sequence). The junction had 12 bases not matched to a gene; V was cut back by 3 bases and J by 7 bases. The CDR3 consists of 14 residues. CDR3 region: CSASGGDLIYEQYF. As DNA, the CDR3 is TGCAGTGCTAGTGGGGGGGACCTTATCTATGAGCAGTACTTC.

A note on this clonotype: A read error is possible here, since a much larger clone lies one base away. This chain joins TRBV20-1 and TRBJ2-3, with D possibly matching TRBD2 (5 bases). The V gene lost 2 bases and the J gene lost 0 bases, with 15 bases spanning the gap. The germline V gene encodes CDR1 DFQATT and CDR2 SNEGSKA (reference sequence). There are 16 residues in the CDR3. This CDR3 is CSARPQLATSTDTQYF. CDR3 DNA: TGCAGTGCTAGACCTCAATTAGCGACCAGCACAGATACGCAGTATTTT.